The 4 T cell receptor beta chains given below trace back to one sample, sequenced in a study of CD8 T cells in ankylosing spondylitis. TCRdb recomputed calls from the 5' RACE reads with MiXCR, one row per CDR3 protein. The data show fewer than 25,000 distinct CDR3 sequences, about an eighth seen once. The sample was blood. The receptors were sampled from a male donor with ankylosing spondylitis or in good health (not recorded which).

This clonotype has a handful of counts. CDR3 DNA: TGCGCCAGCAGCCAAGGGACTAGCGCTTCCTACGAGCAGTACGTC. As protein: CASSQGTSASYEQYV. J is TRBJ2-7 and V is TRBV4-1, with 9 nucleotides matching TRBD2. This CDR3 has 15 amino acids. CDR1 MGHRA and CDR2 YSYEKL come from the germline V gene. With 1 base clipped from V and 1 base from J, the junction kept 2 bases outside the gene matches.

This clonotype was seen only a few times. The rearrangement joins TRBV7-9 to TRBJ2-3; D may be TRBD2 (5 bases). V was pared by 4 bases and J by 5 bases, with 13 bases between. Germline V gene data show CDR1 as SEHNR and CDR2 as FQNEAQ (reference sequence). CDR3 length equals 14 residues. The CDR3 here is CASSSGPRGDTQYF. Written as DNA, the CDR3 is TGTGCCAGCAGCTCAGGACCACGGGGAGATACGCAGTATTTT.

In this sample, this clonotype turned up a few times. This chain connects TRBV3-1 to TRBJ1-4, with D possibly TRBD1 on 5 matching bases. The germline V and J ends were trimmed by 4 bases and 16 bases, with 19 bases remaining between them. This CDR3 is 13 amino acids long. Looked up from germline, CDR1 is LGHDT and CDR2 is YNNKEL (reference sequence). Written as DNA, the CDR3 is TGTGCCAGCAGCCCGGACATGACCGGGACGAAGTTTTTT. Amino acid sequence: CASSPDMTGTKFF.

This clonotype was seen many times. The rearrangement joins TRBV7-2 to TRBJ1-1, with a tentative D call TRBD1 (6 bases). Germline values: CDR1 SGHTA, CDR2 FQGNSA. This CDR3 comprises 15 residues. Between the trimmed V and J ends, which lost 0 bases and 1 base, there was a span of 9 bases. The CDR3 is CASSLAGAGNTEAFF. The CDR3 bases are TGTGCCAGCAGCTTAGCGGGGGCGGGGAACACTGAAGCTTTCTTT.